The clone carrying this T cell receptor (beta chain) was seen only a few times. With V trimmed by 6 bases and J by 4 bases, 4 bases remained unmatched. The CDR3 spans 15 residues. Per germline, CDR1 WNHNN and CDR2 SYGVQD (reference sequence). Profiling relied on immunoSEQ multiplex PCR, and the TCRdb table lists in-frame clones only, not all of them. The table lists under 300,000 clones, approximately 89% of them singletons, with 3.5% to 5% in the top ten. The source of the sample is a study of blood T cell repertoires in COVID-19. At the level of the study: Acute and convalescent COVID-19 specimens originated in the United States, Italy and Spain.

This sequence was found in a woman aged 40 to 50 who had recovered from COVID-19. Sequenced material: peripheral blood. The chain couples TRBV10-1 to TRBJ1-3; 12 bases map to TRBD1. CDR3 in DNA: TGCGCCAGCAGCTGGGACAGGGGGCCCGGAAACACCATATATTTT. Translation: CASSWDRGPGNTIYF.